These T cell receptor beta chains were read from a single sample in a study of molecular identifiers for immune sequencing clone quantification. Each CDR3 protein is one row after TCRdb ran MiXCR on the PCR reads. The repertoire includes over 600,000 distinct CDR3 sequences, about 20% of them detected once, and roughly 0.9% sits in the top ten. The sequencing input was naive CD8+ T cells from blood, with Jurkat cell RNA spiked in. These receptors originate from a human donor in good health. Some libraries in this study had Jurkat cell RNA spiked in. The CDR3 runs from the conserved cysteine through the conserved F or W. Fields, in order: D gene, J gene, clone size, V gene, CDR3 DNA, CDR3 protein. A D gene is named only where the DNA matches it firmly. The size field is filled for only some rows; it gives once, few, many or a size class.

-,TRBJ1-1,-,TRBV3-1,TGTGCCAGCAGCCACTCTTGGGACCCTGAAGCTTACTTT,CASSHSWDPEAYF
-,TRBJ2-7,many,TRBV19,TGTGCCAGTAGTTCTACCGGTCTTATATACGAGCAGTACTTC,CASSSTGLIYEQYF
-,TRBJ2-1,few,TRBV27,TGTGCCAGCGGCCCAAGGGAACGGAATGAGCAGTTCTTC,CASGPRERNEQFF
-,TRBJ2-4,many,TRBV20-1,TGCAGTGCTAGACCCCCAACCAAAAACATTCAGTACTTC,CSARPPTKNIQYF
-,TRBJ2-3,many,TRBV6-2/TRBV6-3,TGTGCCAGCAGCTGGACCGGCACAGATACGCAGTATTTT,CASSWTGTDTQYF
-,TRBJ2-7,many,TRBV6-5,TGTGCCAGCAGTTACTCGCAGTCCTACGAGCAGTACTTC,CASSYSQSYEQYF
TRBD1,TRBJ1-3,-,TRBV7-9,TGTGCCAGCAGCTCCCAGGGGGAGACCATATATTTT,CASSSQGETIYF
TRBD1,TRBJ1-1,-,TRBV7-9,TGTGCCAGCAGCTCCACAACAGGGGGCCCCACTGAAGCTTTCTTT,CASSSTTGGPTEAFF
-,TRBJ1-5,-,TRBV12-3/TRBV12-4,TGTGCCAGCGGTTTAGATTCCAATCAGCCCCAGCATTTT,CASGLDSNQPQHF
-,TRBJ2-5,many,TRBV2,TGTGCCAGCAGTCGGGAAGTCCAAGAGACCCAGTACTTC,CASSREVQETQYF
-,TRBJ2-7,many,TRBV11-2,TGTGCCAGCAGCTTAGTTGTAGGGGCCCGCTACGAGCAGTACTTC,CASSLVVGARYEQYF
-,TRBJ2-3,-,TRBV12-3/TRBV12-4,TGTGCCAGCAGTTTTTGGGATGTCGGCCGCACAGATACGCAGTATTTT,CASSFWDVGRTDTQYF
TRBD1,TRBJ1-1,many,TRBV14,TGTGCCAGCAGACGGACAGGGGACACTGAAGCTTTCTTT,CASRRTGDTEAFF
-,TRBJ1-4,few,TRBV6-5,TGTGCCAGCAGGAGTCTAGCGGAAAAACTGTTTTTT,CASRSLAEKLFF
-,TRBJ2-7,many,TRBV27,TGTGCCAGCAGCCTAGGCACACGTCGATACGAGCAGTACTTC,CASSLGTRRYEQYF
-,TRBJ1-1,many,TRBV7-9,TGTGCCAGCAGCTGGGGACATATCGCTGAAGCTTTCTTT,CASSWGHIAEAFF
-,TRBJ1-2,many,TRBV5-1,TGCGCCAGCAGCTTGGCGTCAACCAGCTATAACTATGGCTACACCTTC,CASSLASTSYNYGYTF
-,TRBJ2-2,many,TRBV6-2/TRBV6-3,TGTGCCAGCAGTTACCGTGAGAACACCGGGGAGCTGTTTTTT,CASSYRENTGELFF
-,TRBJ2-7,many,TRBV9,TGTGCCAGCAGCTCCCGACTAGAGTCCTACGAGCAGTACTTC,CASSSRLESYEQYF
TRBD2,TRBJ2-1,-,TRBV7-9,TGTGCCAGCAGCCAGAAGATTAGCGGGGTATACAATGAGCAGTTCTTC,CASSQKISGVYNEQFF
-,TRBJ2-5,many,TRBV12-3/TRBV12-4,TGTGCCAGCAGGAGAGTCGGCGGGGAGAAACAAGAGACCCAGTACTTC,CASRRVGGEKQETQYF
TRBD2,TRBJ2-3,many,TRBV14,TGTGCCAGCAGCCAAGGACCGGGACTAGCAATTAGCACAGATACGCAGTATTTT,CASSQGPGLAISTDTQYF
TRBD1,TRBJ1-2,-,TRBV27,TGTGCCAGCAGTACGGGACAGGGGGCTGGCGGCTACACCTTC,CASSTGQGAGGYTF
-,TRBJ2-7,many,TRBV6-5,TGTGCCAGCAGTTCCCTGGTGGGGAGCGAGCAGTACTTC,CASSSLVGSEQYF
TRBD1,TRBJ1-1,-,TRBV7-9,TGTGCCAGCAGCTTAGAGGGGACAGGGTGGGTGAACACTGAAGCTTTCTTT,CASSLEGTGWVNTEAFF
-,TRBJ2-4,many,TRBV2,TGTGCCAGCTCGATCGACGCAGCCAAAAACATTCAGTACTTC,CASSIDAAKNIQYF
TRBD1,TRBJ1-3,many,TRBV9,TGTGCCAGCAGCGTAAGCCCCGACAGGGCTGGAAACACCATATATTTT,CASSVSPDRAGNTIYF
-,TRBJ1-5,few,TRBV6-6,TGTGCCAGCAGTTACAGCGCGGGGAATGTGGAGCAGCCCCAGCATTTT,CASSYSAGNVEQPQHF
TRBD2,TRBJ2-7,many,TRBV13,TGTGCCAGCAGCACCTCCGACAGCGGGAGGTACGAGCAGTACTTC,CASSTSDSGRYEQYF
-,TRBJ1-2,many,TRBV29-1,TGCAGCGTTGTATGGGAAGATTATGGCTACACCTTC,CSVVWEDYGYTF
-,TRBJ2-7,many,TRBV6-5,TGTGCCAGCAGCGCCGACAACGGCGAGCAGTACTTC,CASSADNGEQYF
-,TRBJ2-1,many,TRBV30,TGTGCCTGGGTTAGTGTGAGCTCCTACAATGAGCAGTTCTTC,CAWVSVSSYNEQFF
-,TRBJ2-5,-,TRBV20-1,TGCAGTGCTAGAGTAGCGTACCAAGAGACCCAGTACTTC,CSARVAYQETQYF
-,TRBJ1-1,many,TRBV4-3,TGCGCCAGCAGCCAAGATTATGAGGTCGGCACTGAAGCTTTCTTT,CASSQDYEVGTEAFF
-,TRBJ2-1,few,TRBV7-9,TGTGCCAGCAGCCAGTACAGAGACAATGAGCAGTTCTTC,CASSQYRDNEQFF
-,TRBJ1-6,many,TRBV6-5,TGTGCCAGCAGTTATTACTTTGGCTCACCCCTCCACTTT,CASSYYFGSPLHF
TRBD1,TRBJ2-5,many,TRBV7-2,TGTGCCAGCAACCTACAGGGGGGAGTTCAAGAGACCCAGTACTTC,CASNLQGGVQETQYF
-,TRBJ2-1,many,TRBV20-1,TGCAGTGCTAGAGAAGGGAATGAGCAGTTCTTC,CSAREGNEQFF
TRBD1,TRBJ2-5,-,TRBV6-6,TGTGCCAGCAGCGGTCTGGGACAGGGGGACGGGGAGACCCAGTACTTC,CASSGLGQGDGETQYF
-,TRBJ1-1,many,TRBV7-9,TGTGCCAGCACCCCTAGCACTGAAGCTTTCTTT,CASTPSTEAFF
-,TRBJ2-3,many,TRBV30,TGTGCCTGGAGTCTCATTGGGGATACGCAGTATTTT,CAWSLIGDTQYF
TRBD1,TRBJ2-7,many,TRBV5-1,TGCGCCAGCAGCTCCGGGACAGGGGTCTACGAGCAGTACTTC,CASSSGTGVYEQYF
TRBD2,TRBJ2-7,-,TRBV19,TGTGCCAGTAGTCCCGGTGGCGGGAGGGTTTACGAGCAGTACTTC,CASSPGGGRVYEQYF
-,TRBJ2-5,-,TRBV5-5,TGTGCCAGCATCATAGCCGGGTTGGAGGCAGAGACCCAGTACTTC,CASIIAGLEAETQYF
-,TRBJ2-1,-,TRBV27,TGTGCCAGCAGTCTCGATCCGCCAGGGGATGAGCAGTTCTTC,CASSLDPPGDEQFF
TRBD1,TRBJ2-1,-,TRBV6-2/TRBV6-3,TGTGCCAGCAGCCCCTGGGCGGGCCCCCGGGACAGCTACTACAATGAGCGGTTCTTC,CASSPWAGPRDSYYNERFF
-,TRBJ1-3,few,TRBV28,TGTGCCAGCAGTTTCCCCCTGACTGTCGGAAACACCATATATTTT,CASSFPLTVGNTIYF
-,TRBJ2-3,many,TRBV20-1,TGCAGTGCTATGGTGGGTTCAGATACGCAGTATTTT,CSAMVGSDTQYF
-,TRBJ1-3,many,TRBV20-1,TGCGGTTCCAAGACAGCTGGAAACACCATATATTTT,CGSKTAGNTIYF
-,TRBJ2-1,many,TRBV29-1,TGCAGCGTGACAACCAACAGGGATGCGAATGAGCAGTTCTTC,CSVTTNRDANEQFF